The TCR beta chain described here comes from a study of CD8+CD57+ T cells in acquired aplastic anemia. Sequencing involved patients with CD8+CD57+ cell expansion previously shown by flow cytometry. The template used for profiling TCR beta VDJ and CDR3 was genomic DNA. TCRdb re-called the reads with MiXCR, one entry per CDR3 protein. Among just over 200,000 distinct CDR3 sequences listed, 65% were seen once. The V and J ends lost 2 bases and 12 bases respectively, with 12 bases between them. The germline V gene has CDR1 SGHTA and CDR2 FQGNSA. The CDR3 contains 12 residues. The clonotype was recovered from a human donor with aplastic anemia. The material sequenced was sorted CD4+, CD8+, or CD8+CD57+ T cells (not recorded which) from PBMCs. The chain combines TRBV7-2 with TRBJ2-3; no firm D call. The CDR3: CASSLYSGRQYF. CDR3 nucleotide sequence: TGTGCCAGCAGCTTATACAGTGGCCGCCAGTATTTT.